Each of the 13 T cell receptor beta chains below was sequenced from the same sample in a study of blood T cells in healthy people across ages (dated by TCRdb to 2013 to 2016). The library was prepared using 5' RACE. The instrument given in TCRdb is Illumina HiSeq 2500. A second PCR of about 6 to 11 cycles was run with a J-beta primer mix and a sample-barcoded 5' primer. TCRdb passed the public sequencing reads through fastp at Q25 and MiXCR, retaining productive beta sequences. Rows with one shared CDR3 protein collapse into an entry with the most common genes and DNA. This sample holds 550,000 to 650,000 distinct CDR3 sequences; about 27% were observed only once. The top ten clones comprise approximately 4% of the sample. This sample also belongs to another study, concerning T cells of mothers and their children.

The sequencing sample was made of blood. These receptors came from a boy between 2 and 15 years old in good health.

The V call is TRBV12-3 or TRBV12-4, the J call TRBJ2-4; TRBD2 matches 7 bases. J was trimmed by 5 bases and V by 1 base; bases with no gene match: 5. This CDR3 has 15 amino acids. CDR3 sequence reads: CASSLGGSDQNIQYF. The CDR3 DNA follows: TGTGCCAGCAGTTTAGGCGGGAGCGACCAAAACATTCAGTACTTC.

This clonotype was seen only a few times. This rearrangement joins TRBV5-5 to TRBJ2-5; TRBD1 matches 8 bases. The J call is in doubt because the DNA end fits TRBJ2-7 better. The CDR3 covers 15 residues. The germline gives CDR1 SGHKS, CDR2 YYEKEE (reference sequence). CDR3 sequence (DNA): TGTGCCAGCAGAACTGGGGGACAGGCAACCTACGAGCAGTACTTC. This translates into CASRTGGQATYEQYF.

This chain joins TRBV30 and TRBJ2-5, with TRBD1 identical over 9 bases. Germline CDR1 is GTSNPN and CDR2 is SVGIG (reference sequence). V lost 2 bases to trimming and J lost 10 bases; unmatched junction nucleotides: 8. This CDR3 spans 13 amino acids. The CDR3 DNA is TGTGCCTGGAGTTCCGGGACAGGGACCGACCAGTACTTC. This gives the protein CAWSSGTGTDQYF.

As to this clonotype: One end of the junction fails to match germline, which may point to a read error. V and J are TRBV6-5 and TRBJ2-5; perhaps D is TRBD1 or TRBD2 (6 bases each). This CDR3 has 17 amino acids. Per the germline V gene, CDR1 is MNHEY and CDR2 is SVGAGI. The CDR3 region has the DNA TGTGCCAGCAGTTACTCAATGGGACGGGGGCGCGGAGAGGTCCAGCACTTC. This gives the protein CASSYSMGRGRGEVQHF.

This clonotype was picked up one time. The CDR3 is CASSLNDLNTEAFF. Here the CDR3 DNA reads TGCGCCAGCAGCTTGAACGACCTGAACACTGAAGCTTTCTTT. This chain uses TRBV5-1 with TRBJ1-1; the D is unclear. Germline V gene sequence: CDR1 SGHRS, CDR2 YFSETQ. V lost 1 base and J lost 0, with 7 bases in between. The CDR3 runs to 14 residues. Full variable domain (rest looked up from reference TRBV5-1 and TRBJ1-1): KAGVTQTPRYLIKTRGQQVTLSCSPISGHRSVSWYQQTPGQGLQFLFEYFSETQRNKGNFPGRFSGRQFSNSRSEMNVSTLELGDSALYLCASSLNDLNTEAFFGQGTRLTVV.

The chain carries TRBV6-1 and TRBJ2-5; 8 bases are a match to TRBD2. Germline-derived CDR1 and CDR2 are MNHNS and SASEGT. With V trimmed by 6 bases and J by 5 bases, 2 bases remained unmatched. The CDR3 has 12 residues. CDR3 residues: CASSWTSETQYF. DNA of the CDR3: TGTGCCAGCAGCTGGACTAGCGAGACCCAGTACTTC.

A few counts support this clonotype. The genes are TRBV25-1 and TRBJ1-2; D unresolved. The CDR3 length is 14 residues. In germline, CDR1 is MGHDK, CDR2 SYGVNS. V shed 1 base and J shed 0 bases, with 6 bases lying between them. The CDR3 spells CASSESMTNYGYTF. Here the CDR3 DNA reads TGTGCCAGCAGTGAATCTATGACTAACTATGGCTACACCTTC.

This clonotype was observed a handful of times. CDR3 amino acids: CASSFSGMVNTEAFF. In DNA form, the CDR3 reads TGTGCCAGCAGTTTCTCTGGGATGGTCAACACTGAAGCTTTCTTT. V usage is TRBV12-3 or TRBV12-4 and J usage is TRBJ1-1; D is undetermined. The CDR3 is made up of 15 amino acids. V lost 3 bases to trimming and J lost 2 bases, with 13 bases between them.

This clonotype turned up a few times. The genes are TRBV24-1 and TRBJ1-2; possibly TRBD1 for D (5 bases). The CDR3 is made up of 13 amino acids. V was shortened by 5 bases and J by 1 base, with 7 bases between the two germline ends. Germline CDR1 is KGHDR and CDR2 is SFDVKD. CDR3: CATSGGDNYGYTF. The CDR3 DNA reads TGTGCCACCAGTGGGGGGGATAACTATGGCTACACCTTC.

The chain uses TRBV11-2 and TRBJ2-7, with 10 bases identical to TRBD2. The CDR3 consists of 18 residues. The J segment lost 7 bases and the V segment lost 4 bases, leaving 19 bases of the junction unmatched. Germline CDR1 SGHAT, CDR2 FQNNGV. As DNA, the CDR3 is TGTGCCAGCAGCTCCCCCAGGGAGAGCGGGAGGGCCAAAAGGGAGCAGTACTTC. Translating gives CASSSPRESGRAKREQYF.

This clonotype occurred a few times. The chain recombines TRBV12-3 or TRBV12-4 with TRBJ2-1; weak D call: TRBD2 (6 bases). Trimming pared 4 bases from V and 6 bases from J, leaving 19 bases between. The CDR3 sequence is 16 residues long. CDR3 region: CASSSPSGTAFNEQFF. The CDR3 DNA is TGTGCCAGCAGTTCCCCGTCGGGGACTGCCTTCAATGAGCAGTTCTTC.

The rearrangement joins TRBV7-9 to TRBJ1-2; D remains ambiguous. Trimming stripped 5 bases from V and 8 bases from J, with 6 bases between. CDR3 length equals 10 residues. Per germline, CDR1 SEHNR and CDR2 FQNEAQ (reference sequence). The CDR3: CASSPDGYTF. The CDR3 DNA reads TGTGCCAGCAGCCCAGACGGCTACACCTTC.

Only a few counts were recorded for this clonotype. The DNA of the CDR3 is TGTGCCAGCAGCCAAGAACCCTTCACCGGGGAGCTGTTTTTT. Amino acids: CASSQEPFTGELFF. This rearrangement joins TRBV14 to TRBJ2-2; D uncertain. This CDR3 has 14 amino acids. V dropped 0 bases and J dropped 4 bases, with 6 bases sitting between them. Germline lookup yields CDR1 SGHDN and CDR2 FVKESK.